The T cell receptor (beta chain) described here comes from a study of CD8 T cells in Susac syndrome. In the multiple sclerosis control group, patients were treatment-naive and had stable or active relapsing-remitting disease. The study, taken as a whole, reports: The study recognized that the number of individuals in its TCR sequencing and HLA analysis was relatively small.

Turning to this clonotype: Its antigen is currently unknown.

Random hexamers were used to reverse transcribe an amount of roughly 0.5 to 1 ug RNA. TCRdb independently ran MiXCR on the immunoSEQ multiplex PCR reads; one entry per CDR3 protein. The repertoire has 100,000 to 150,000 distinct CDR3 sequences, approximately 93% of them found once; the top ten carry roughly 0.3%. The sample consisted of CD8+ T cells from PBMCs. This TCR was sampled from a human donor with multiple sclerosis.

The CDR3 DNA is TGTGCCAGCAGCGGGGGGACAGTGGTACCCCACGTTGAGCAGTACTTC. This gives the protein CASSGGTVVPHVEQYF. This chain uses TRBV7-9 with TRBJ2-7, with D possibly matching TRBD1 (7 bases). In germline, CDR1 is SEHNR, CDR2 FQNEAQ (reference sequence). The CDR3 runs to 16 residues. Between the trimmed V and J ends, which lost 5 bases and 7 bases, there was a span of 24 bases.